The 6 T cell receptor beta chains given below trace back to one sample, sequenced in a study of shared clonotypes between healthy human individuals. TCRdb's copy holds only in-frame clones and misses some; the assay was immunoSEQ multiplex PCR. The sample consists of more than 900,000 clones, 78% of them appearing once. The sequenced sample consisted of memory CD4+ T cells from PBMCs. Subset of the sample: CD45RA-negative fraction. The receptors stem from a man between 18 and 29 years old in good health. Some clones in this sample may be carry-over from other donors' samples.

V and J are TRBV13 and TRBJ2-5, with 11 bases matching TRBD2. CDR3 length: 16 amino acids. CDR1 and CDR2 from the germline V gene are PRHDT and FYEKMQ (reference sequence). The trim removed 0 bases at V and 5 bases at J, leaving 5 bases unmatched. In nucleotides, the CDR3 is TGTGCCAGCAGCTTAGGCCTAGCGGGAGGAAGTGAGACCCAGTACTTC. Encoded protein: CASSLGLAGGSETQYF.

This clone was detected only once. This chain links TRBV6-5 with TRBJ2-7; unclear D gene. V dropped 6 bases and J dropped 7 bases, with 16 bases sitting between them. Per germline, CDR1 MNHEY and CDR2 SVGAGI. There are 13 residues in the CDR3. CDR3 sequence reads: CASRKQRVGEQYF. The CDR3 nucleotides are TGTGCCAGCAGGAAACAGAGAGTGGGGGAGCAGTACTTC.

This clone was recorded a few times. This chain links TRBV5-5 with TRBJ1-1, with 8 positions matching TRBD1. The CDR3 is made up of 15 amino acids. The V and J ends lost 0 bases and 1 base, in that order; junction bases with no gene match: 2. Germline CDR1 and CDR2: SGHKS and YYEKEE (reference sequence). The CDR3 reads CASSLATGANTEAFF. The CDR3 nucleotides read TGTGCCAGCAGCTTGGCGACAGGGGCGAACACTGAAGCTTTCTTT.

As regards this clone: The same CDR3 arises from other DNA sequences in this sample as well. Here the CDR3 reads CASSFGSQETQYF. CDR3 bases: TGTGCCAGCAGCTTCGGCAGTCAAGAGACCCAGTACTTC. The chain combines TRBV11-1 with TRBJ2-5; D ambiguous. V dropped 3 bases and J dropped 2 bases, with 7 bases sitting between them. Germline lookup yields CDR1 SGHAT and CDR2 FQDESV (reference sequence). The CDR3 has 13 residues.

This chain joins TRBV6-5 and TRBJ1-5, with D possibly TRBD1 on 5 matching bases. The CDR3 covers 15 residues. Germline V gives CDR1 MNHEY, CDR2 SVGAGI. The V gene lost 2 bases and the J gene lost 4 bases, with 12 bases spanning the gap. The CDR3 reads CASSYGGIGNQPQHF. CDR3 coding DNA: TGTGCCAGCAGTTACGGGGGGATTGGAAATCAGCCCCAGCATTTT.

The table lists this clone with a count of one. This chain's CDR3 is CASSLGSVGSGYGYTF. The DNA for the CDR3 is TGTGCCAGCAGCTTAGGGTCAGTAGGGTCAGGCTATGGCTACACCTTC. This chain joins TRBV7-9 and TRBJ1-2; D gene uncertain. The ends were cut back, 1 base at V and 4 bases at J, with 16 bases in the middle. The CDR3 is made up of 16 amino acids. Germline V gene sequence: CDR1 SEHNR, CDR2 FQNEAQ (reference sequence).